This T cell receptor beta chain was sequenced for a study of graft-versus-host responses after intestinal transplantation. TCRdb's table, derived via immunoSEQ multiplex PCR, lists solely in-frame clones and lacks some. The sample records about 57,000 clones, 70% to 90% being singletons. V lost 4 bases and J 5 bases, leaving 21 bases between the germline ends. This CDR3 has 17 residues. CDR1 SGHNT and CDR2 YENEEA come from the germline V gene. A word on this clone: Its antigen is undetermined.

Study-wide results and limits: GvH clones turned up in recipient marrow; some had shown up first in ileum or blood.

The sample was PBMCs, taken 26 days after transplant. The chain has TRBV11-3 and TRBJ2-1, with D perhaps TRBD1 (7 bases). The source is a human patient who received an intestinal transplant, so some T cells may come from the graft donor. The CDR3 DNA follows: TGTGCCAGCAGCTCCCGACTAGGGGGCCCTTTAGACAATGAGCAGTTCTTC. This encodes CASSSRLGGPLDNEQFF. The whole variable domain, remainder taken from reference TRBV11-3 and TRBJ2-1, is EAGVVQSPRYKIIEKKQPVAFWCNPISGHNTLYWYLQNLGQGPELLIRYENEEAVDDSQLPKDRFSAERLKGVDSTLKIQPAELGDSAVYLCASSSRLGGPLDNEQFFGPGTRLTVL.